This T cell receptor beta chain came from a study of human T cells and chemical hapten exposure. Whole-study results and caveats: The study found that DPC sensitization did not change TCRs above 1 in 1000 frequency.

Time point reported: healthy volunteer bleed at 2 weeks. Extraction of total RNA was performed on unfractionated whole blood. The library tagged each cDNA molecule with unique molecular identifiers. TCRdb independently ran MiXCR on the RACE reads; one entry per CDR3 protein. Of about 130,000 distinct CDR3 sequences in the sample, about 9.4% are singletons; the top ten hold around 1.7%. As regards this clonotype: Its specificity is not known.

Germline CDR1 and CDR2: SGHAT and FQNNGV. The V gene lost 1 base and the J gene lost 3 bases, with 7 bases spanning the gap. The CDR3 is 13 residues long. The sequenced sample consisted of whole blood. The J gene is TRBJ2-7, the V gene TRBV11-2, with D possibly TRBD2 on 5 matching bases. The TCR originated in a male donor in good health. Some clones in this sample may be carry-over from other donors' samples. The CDR3 here is CASSLGRGYEQYF. CDR3 nucleotides: TGTGCCAGCAGCTTAGGCCGGGGCTACGAGCAGTACTTC. Together with reference TRBV11-2 and TRBJ2-7, the CDR3 gives the full variable domain: EAGVAQSPRYKIIEKRQSVAFWCNPISGHATLYWYQQILGQGPKLLIQFQNNGVVDDSQLPKDRFSAERLKGVDSTLKIQPAKLEDSAVYLCASSLGRGYEQYFGPGTRLTVT.